A selection of T cell receptor beta chains follows, all from one sample in a study of cytomegalovirus exposure and HLA in healthy donors. TCRdb keeps only in-frame clones here, not all; method: immunoSEQ multiplex PCR. Of some 150,000 clones in the sample, about three quarters were seen once. Material: PBMCs. Receptors were obtained from a female donor in good health and CMV-seronegative. Both conserved end residues are part of each CDR3. The D gene is left open where the match is weak. Clone size is stated in some rows and not others, as once, few, many or a class when expanded.

clone_size d_call j_call v_call cdr3_nt cdr3_aa
- - TRBJ1-2 TRBV7-9 TGTGCCAGCAGCGCGGGAGCCTATGGCTACACCTTC CASSAGAYGYTF
- - TRBJ1-2 TRBV27 TGTGCCAGCTACCAAGCCTATGGCTACACCTTC CASYQAYGYTF
- TRBD1 TRBJ1-3 TRBV28 TGTGCCAGCAGTTCCGGGACAGGGGTTCACTCTGGAAACACCATATATTTT CASSSGTGVHSGNTIYF
- - TRBJ1-4 TRBV4-2 TGTGCCAGCAGCCAAGAGTCGACAGCAACTAATGAAAAACTGTTTTTT CASSQESTATNEKLFF
- - TRBJ2-5 TRBV6-5 TGTGCCAGCAGTTACTCGGAGCTACGGAGCCAAGAGACCCAGTACTTC CASSYSELRSQETQYF
- TRBD2 TRBJ2-6 TRBV9 TGTGCCAGCAGCCTAACTAGCGGCTCTGGGGCCAACGTCCTGACTTTC CASSLTSGSGANVLTF
- TRBD2 TRBJ2-7 TRBV27 TGTGCCAGCAGTTTATCCGGCGGGAGCTTTGCGGACGAGCAGTACTTC CASSLSGGSFADEQYF
- - TRBJ2-2 TRBV21-1 TGTGCCAGCAGTCTCGGACAGGGGAACACCGGGGAGCTGTTTTTT CASSLGQGNTGELFF
- - TRBJ2-7 TRBV28 TGTGCCAGCAGTTCCCGACAGGAACTCTACGAGCAGTACTTC CASSSRQELYEQYF
- - TRBJ2-7 TRBV28 TGTGCCAGCAGGGAGGAGGAGCAGTACTTC CASREEEQYF
- - TRBJ2-3 TRBV7-5 TGTGTCAGAAGCTCCCCGGGACTTGGTAGGGCAGATACGCAGTATTTT CVRSSPGLGRADTQYF
- - TRBJ2-4 TRBV30 TGTGCCTGGAGAAAGGCGGACAGAAACAAAAACCTTCAGTACTTC CAWRKADRNKNLQYF
- TRBD1 TRBJ2-5 TRBV9 TGTGCCAGCAGCCCCGGGACAGTGGGTTCCGAGACCCAGTACTTC CASSPGTVGSETQYF
few TRBD1 TRBJ2-3 TRBV11-2 TGTGCCAGCAGCTTACCGCAGGGGGCAGATACGCAGTATTTT CASSLPQGADTQYF
- - TRBJ2-7 TRBV11-3 TGTGCCAGCAGCTTAGTATCTGGGGCAGGTAACGAGCAGTACTTC CASSLVSGAGNEQYF
- - TRBJ1-5 TRBV2 TGTGCCAGCAGGGAAGGGAGGGCTCAGCCCCAGCATTTT CASREGRAQPQHF
- - TRBJ2-2 TRBV28 TGTGCCAGCAGTTCAAACAGGGCTTCGAACACCGGGGAGCTGTTTTTT CASSSNRASNTGELFF
- - TRBJ2-5 TRBV29-1 TGCAGCGTTGAAGAAGGGGCAGAGACCCAGTACTTC CSVEEGAETQYF
- - TRBJ2-7 TRBV5-6 TGTGCCAGCAGCTTTGGGGCTTCCTACGAGCAGTACTTC CASSFGASYEQYF